What follows is one T cell receptor (beta chain) and its context. Its antigen is not identified. TCRdb re-analysed the 5' RACE reads in MiXCR, keeping a single row per CDR3 protein. The sample includes hundreds of thousands of distinct CDR3 sequences, about 12% seen only once; the top ten take about 15%. The data belong to a study of T cells after yellow fever vaccination. General study points: Subsequent booster samples again held most clones from primary vaccination (approximately 95% CD4, 85% to 90% CD8).

V gave up 6 bases and J gave up 3 bases; unmatched junction bases: 10. The germline V gene encodes CDR1 SQVTM and CDR2 ANQGSEA. The CDR3 is made up of 14 amino acids. This receptor was identified in a man aged 25 to 40 who received the YFV17D yellow fever vaccine. The rearrangement uses TRBV29-1 and TRBJ2-7; 8 bases are shared with TRBD2. The sequences come from PBMCs, collected on the day of the yellow fever booster vaccination. The CDR3 DNA reads as TGCAGCGTGGCCGGGACTAGTTATCGCTACGAGCAGTACTTC. It is translated as CSVAGTSYRYEQYF.